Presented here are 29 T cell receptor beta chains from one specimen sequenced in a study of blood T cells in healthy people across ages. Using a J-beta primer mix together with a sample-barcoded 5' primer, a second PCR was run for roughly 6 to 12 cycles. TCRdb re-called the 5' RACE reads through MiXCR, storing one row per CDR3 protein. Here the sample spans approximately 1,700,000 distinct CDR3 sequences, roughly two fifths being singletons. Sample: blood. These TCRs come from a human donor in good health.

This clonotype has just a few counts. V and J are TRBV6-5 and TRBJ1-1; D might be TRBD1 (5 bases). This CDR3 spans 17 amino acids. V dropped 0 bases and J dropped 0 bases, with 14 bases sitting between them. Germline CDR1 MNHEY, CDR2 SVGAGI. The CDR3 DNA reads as TGTGCCAGCAGTTACTCGAGTTCGGGGCCCATGAACACTGAAGCTTTCTTT. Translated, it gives CASSYSSSGPMNTEAFF.

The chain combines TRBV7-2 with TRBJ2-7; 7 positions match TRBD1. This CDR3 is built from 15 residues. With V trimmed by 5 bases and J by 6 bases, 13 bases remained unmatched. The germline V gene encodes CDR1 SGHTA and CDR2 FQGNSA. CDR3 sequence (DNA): TGTGCCAGCAGCGCACAGGGAAGACGACAGGGCGAGCAGTACTTC. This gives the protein CASSAQGRRQGEQYF. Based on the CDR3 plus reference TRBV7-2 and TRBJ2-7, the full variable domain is GAGVSQSPSNKVTEKGKDVELRCDPISGHTALYWYRQSLGQGLEFLIYFQGNSAPDKSGLPSDRFSAERTGGSVSTLTIQRTQQEDSAVYLCASSAQGRRQGEQYFGPGTRLTVT.

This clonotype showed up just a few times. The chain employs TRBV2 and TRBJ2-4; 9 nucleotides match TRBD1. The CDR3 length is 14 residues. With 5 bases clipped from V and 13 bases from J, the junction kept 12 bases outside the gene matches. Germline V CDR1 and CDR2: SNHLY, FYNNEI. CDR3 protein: CASSSGTGLMEQYF. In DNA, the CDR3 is TGTGCCAGCAGTTCCGGGACAGGGTTGATGGAGCAGTACTTC. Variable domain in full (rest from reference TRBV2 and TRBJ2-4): EPEVTQTPSHQVTQMGQEVILRCVPISNHLYFYWYRQILGQKVEFLVSFYNNEISEKSEIFDDQFSVERPDGSNFTLKIRSTKLEDSAMYFCASSSGTGLMEQYFGAGTRLSVL.

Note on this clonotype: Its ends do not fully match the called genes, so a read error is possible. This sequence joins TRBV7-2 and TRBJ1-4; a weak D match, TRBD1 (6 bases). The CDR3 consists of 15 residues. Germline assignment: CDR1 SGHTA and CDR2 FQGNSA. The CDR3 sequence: CTSSLTGLVAENLFF. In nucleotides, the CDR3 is TGTACCAGCAGCTTAACAGGGTTAGTGGCTGAAAACCTGTTTTTT.

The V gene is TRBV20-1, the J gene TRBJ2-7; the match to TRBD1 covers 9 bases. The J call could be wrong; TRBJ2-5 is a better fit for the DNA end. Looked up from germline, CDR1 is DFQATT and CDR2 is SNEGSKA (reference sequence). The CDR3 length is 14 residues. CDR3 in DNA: TGCAGTGCACAGCTCCCCGGGACAGGGGAGACCCAGTACTTC. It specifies CSAQLPGTGETQYF.

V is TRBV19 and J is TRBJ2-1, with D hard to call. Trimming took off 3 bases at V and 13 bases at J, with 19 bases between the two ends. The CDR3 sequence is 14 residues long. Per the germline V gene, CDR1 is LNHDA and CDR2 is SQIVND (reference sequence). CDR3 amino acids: CASSIVLAQETQFF. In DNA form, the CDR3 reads TGTGCCAGTAGTATTGTCCTCGCCCAAGAGACCCAGTTCTTC.

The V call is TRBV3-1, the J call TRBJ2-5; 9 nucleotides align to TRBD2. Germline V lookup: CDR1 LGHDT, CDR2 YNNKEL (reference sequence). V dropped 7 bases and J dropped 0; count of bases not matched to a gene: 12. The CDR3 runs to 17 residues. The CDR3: CASTAGATSGNQETQYF. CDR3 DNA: TGTGCCAGCACAGCGGGGGCGACTAGCGGCAACCAAGAGACCCAGTACTTC.

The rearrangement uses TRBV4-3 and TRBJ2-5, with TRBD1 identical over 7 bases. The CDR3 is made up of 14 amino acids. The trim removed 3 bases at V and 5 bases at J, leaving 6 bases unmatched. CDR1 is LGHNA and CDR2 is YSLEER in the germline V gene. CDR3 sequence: CASSQSETGETQYF. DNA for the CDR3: TGCGCCAGCAGCCAGTCGGAGACAGGGGAGACCCAGTACTTC.

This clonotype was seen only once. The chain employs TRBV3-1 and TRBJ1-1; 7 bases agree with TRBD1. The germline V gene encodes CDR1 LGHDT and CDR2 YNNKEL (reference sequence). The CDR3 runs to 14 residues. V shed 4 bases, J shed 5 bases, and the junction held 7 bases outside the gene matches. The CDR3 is CASSRPGQRTEAFF. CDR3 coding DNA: TGTGCCAGCAGCCGACCGGGACAGAGGACTGAAGCTTTCTTT.

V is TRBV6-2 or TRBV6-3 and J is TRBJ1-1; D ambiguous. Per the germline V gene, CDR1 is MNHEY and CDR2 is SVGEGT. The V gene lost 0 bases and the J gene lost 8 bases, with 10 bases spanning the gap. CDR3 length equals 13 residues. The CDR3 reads CASSYSISLEAFF. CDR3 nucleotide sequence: TGTGCCAGCAGTTACTCGATTTCACTGGAAGCTTTCTTT.

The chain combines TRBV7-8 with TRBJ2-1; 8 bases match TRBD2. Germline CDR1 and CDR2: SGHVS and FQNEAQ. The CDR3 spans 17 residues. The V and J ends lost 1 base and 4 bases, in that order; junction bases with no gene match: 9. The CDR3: CASSLVDGGGTYNEQFF. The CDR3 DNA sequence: TGTGCCAGCAGCTTAGTAGATGGCGGGGGGACTTACAATGAGCAGTTCTTC.

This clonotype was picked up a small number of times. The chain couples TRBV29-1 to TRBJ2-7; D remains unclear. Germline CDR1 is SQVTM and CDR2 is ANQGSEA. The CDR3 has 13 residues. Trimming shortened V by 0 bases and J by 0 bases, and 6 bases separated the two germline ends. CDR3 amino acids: CSVEDESSYEQYF. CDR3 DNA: TGCAGCGTTGAAGACGAAAGCTCCTACGAGCAGTACTTC.

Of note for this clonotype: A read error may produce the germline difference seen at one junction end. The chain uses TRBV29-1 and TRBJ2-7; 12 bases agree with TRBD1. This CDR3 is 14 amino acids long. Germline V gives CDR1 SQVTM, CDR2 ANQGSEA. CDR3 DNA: TGCGGCGTTGAAATGGGACAGGGGGCGGGTGAGCAGTACTTC. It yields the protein CGVEMGQGAGEQYF.

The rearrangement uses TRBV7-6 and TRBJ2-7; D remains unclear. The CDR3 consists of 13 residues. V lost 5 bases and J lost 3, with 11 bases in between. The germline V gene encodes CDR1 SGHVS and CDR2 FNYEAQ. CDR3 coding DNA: TGTGCCAGCAGCCCCCCTGCGCGCTACGAGCAGTACTTC. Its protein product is CASSPPARYEQYF. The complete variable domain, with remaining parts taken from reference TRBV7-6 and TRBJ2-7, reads GAGVSQSPRYKVTKRGQDVALRCDPISGHVSLYWYRQALGQGPEFLTYFNYEAQQDKSGLPNDRFSAERPEGSISTLTIQRTEQRDSAMYRCASSPPARYEQYFGPGTRLTVT.

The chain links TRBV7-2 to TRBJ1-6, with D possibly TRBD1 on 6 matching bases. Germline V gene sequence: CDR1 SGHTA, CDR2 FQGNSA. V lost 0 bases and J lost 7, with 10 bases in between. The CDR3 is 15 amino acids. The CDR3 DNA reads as TGTGCCAGCAGCTTAGCCAGGACAGCCAATTCACCCCTCCACTTT. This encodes CASSLARTANSPLHF. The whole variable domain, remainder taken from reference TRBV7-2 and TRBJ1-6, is GAGVSQSPSNKVTEKGKDVELRCDPISGHTALYWYRQSLGQGLEFLIYFQGNSAPDKSGLPSDRFSAERTGGSVSTLTIQRTQQEDSAVYLCASSLARTANSPLHFGNGTRLTVT.

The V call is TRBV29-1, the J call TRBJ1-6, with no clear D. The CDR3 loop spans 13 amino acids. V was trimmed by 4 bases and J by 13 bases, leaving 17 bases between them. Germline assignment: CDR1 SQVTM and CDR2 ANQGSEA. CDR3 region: CSVVEVTRGPLHF. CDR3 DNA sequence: TGCAGCGTTGTCGAAGTAACGAGAGGGCCCCTCCACTTT.

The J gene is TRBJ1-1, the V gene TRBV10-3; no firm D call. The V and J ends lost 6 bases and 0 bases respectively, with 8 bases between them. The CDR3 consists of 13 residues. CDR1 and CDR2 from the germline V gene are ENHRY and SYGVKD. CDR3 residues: CAIRQSLNTEAFF. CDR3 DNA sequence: TGTGCCATCAGACAGTCCTTGAACACTGAAGCTTTCTTT.

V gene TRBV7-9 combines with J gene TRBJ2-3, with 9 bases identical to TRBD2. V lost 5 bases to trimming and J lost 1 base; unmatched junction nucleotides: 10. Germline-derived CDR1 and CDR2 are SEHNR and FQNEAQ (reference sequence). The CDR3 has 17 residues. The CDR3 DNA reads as TGTGCCAGCAGCCCATTCTCTAGGACTAGCGGCACAGATACGCAGTATTTT. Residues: CASSPFSRTSGTDTQYF.

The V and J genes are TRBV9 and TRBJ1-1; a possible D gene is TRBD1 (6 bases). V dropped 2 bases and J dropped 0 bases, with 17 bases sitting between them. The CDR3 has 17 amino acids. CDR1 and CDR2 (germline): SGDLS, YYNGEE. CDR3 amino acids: CASSVGGQMPMNTEAFF. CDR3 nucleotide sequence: TGTGCCAGCAGCGTGGGGGGACAAATGCCGATGAACACTGAAGCTTTCTTT.

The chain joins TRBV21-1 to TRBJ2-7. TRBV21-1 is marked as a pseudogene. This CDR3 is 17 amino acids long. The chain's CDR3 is CASSKGCGVLPEREQYF. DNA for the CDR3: TGTGCCAGCAGCAAAGGGTGTGGAGTTTTACCTGAGCGCGAGCAGTACTTC.

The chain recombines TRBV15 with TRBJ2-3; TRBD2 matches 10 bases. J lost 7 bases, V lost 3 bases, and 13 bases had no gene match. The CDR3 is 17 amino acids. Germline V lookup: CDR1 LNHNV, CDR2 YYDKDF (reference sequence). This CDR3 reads CATSRVLAGDPFYTQYF. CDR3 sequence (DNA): TGTGCCACCAGCAGGGTCCTAGCGGGGGACCCCTTTTATACGCAGTATTTT.

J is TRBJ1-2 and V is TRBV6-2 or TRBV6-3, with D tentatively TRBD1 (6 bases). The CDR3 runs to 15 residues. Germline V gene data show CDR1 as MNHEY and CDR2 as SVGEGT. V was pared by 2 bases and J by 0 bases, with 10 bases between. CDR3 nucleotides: TGTGCCAGCAGTTACGGACAGTCCCCTAACTATGGCTACACCTTC. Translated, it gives CASSYGQSPNYGYTF.

The DNA for the CDR3 is TGTGCCAGCAGTTACAATGGGGTTACGAATGAAAAACTGTTTTTT. As protein: CASSYNGVTNEKLFF. The rearrangement links TRBV6-2 or TRBV6-3 to TRBJ1-4, with no clear D. This CDR3 has 15 amino acids. Germline CDR1 is MNHEY and CDR2 is SVGEGT. V lost 2 bases and J 5 bases, leaving 12 bases between the germline ends.

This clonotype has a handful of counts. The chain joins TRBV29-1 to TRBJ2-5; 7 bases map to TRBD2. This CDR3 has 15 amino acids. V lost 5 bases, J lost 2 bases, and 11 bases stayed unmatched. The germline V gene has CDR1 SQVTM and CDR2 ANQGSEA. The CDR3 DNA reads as TGCAGCGTTCCGAAAGGGCGGGGGTGGCAAGAGACCCAGTACTTC. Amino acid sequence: CSVPKGRGWQETQYF. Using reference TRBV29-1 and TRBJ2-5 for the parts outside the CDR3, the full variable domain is SAVISQKPSRDICQRGTSLTIQCQVDSQVTMMFWYRQQPGQSLTLIATANQGSEATYESGFVIDKFPISRPNLTFSTLTVSNMSPEDSSIYLCSVPKGRGWQETQYFGPGTRLLVL.

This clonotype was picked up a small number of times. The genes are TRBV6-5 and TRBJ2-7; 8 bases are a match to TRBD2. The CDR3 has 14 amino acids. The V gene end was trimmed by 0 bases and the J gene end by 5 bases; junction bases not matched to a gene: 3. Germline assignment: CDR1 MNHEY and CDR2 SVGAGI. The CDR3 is CASSYSSGGDEQYF. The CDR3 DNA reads TGTGCCAGCAGTTACTCTTCCGGGGGGGACGAGCAGTACTTC.

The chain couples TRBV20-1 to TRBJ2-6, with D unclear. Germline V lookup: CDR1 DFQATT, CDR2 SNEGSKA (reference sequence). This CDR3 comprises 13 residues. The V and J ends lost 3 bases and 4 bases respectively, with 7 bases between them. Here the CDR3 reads CSASWAGANVLTF. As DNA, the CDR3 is TGCAGTGCTAGCTGGGCCGGGGCCAACGTCCTGACTTTC.

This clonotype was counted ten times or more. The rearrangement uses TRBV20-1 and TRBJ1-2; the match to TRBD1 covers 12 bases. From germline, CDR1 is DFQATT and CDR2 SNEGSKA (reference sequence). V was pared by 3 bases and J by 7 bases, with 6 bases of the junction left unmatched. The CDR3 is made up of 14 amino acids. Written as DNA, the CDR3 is TGCAGTGCTAGTCGGGACAGGGGGCGGAGTGGCTACACCTTC. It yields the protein CSASRDRGRSGYTF.

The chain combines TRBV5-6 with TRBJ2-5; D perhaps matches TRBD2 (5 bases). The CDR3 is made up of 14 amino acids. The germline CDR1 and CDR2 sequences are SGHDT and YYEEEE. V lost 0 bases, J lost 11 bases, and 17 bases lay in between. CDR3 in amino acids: CASSLALSDGEQYF. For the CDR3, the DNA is TGTGCCAGCAGCTTGGCCCTATCTGATGGGGAGCAGTACTTC.

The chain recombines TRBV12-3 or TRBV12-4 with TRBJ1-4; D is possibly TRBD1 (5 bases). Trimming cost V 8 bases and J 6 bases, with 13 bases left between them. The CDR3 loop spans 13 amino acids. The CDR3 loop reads CASAGRLHEKLFF. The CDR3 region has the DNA TGTGCCAGCGCGGGACGGTTACATGAAAAACTGTTTTTT.